This T cell receptor beta chain is drawn from a study of blood T cell repertoires in COVID-19 (TCRdb year 2020). General notes on the study: Collaborator samples came from the United States, Italy and Spain and covered acute and convalescent phases of COVID-19. The prospective study material was composed of cDNA or gDNA derived from T cells, B-cell-depleted T cells, or PBMCs. The dataset comprised deeply sampled blood TCRbeta repertoires from subjects exposed to, actively infected with, or recovered from COVID-19. The repertoires were released in a freely available public database meant as a resource for research on the immune response to SARS-CoV-2. The samples were drawn from two sources: the first 160 participants of the ongoing ImmuneRACE study, and 1,200 or so subjects contributed by 6 global collaborators. Sample metadata almost always included a de-identified subject ID, COVID-19 status, age in years and sex. Where HLA class I and class II types were available, the types were taken from metadata supplied by the sample provider, not from assay-based typing.

A note on this clone: Its antigen is unknown. Qualities for individual bases were not recorded, and no much larger clone is one base off.

Points the paper makes about the study in general: The amount of clinical and demographic metadata varied by source and participant and was provided uncurated.

Collaborating institutions collected whole blood in K2EDTA tubes following their own protocols. For TCRbeta analysis, collaborator samples were shipped as frozen whole blood, as isolated PBMCs, or as DNA extracted from either sample type. From the germline V gene, CDR1 is SGHRS and CDR2 is YFSETQ. Unmatched junction bases come to 3, with V trimmed by 1 base and J by 4 bases. From cysteine to phenylalanine, the CDR3 is 14 amino acids long. Only the CDR3 DNA stays, 42 bases, in frame from base 1. TCRbeta CDR3 regions were amplified from genomic DNA using the immunoSEQ Assay, a bias-controlled multiplex PCR. Concerning the study's data processing: The number of nucleated cells in each sample was estimated by amplification of reference gene primers within the assay. To quantify the absolute abundance of each unique TCRbeta CDR3 rearrangement, sequence reads were collapsed and filtered. For each sample, productive Simpson clonality was calculated as the square root of Simpson's diversity index across productive rearrangements. In its TCRdb copy, this immuneACCESS table keeps in-frame sequences only and misses some clones. Where compared with another copy, unresolved V genes explain less than half of these, and the others have no known cause. V and J calls and clone size are given by that table; D and trimming were obtained from the DNA. In all, the sample holds under 250,000 clones, and around 78% of those were seen once. The ten largest clones capture approximately 2.5% of the sample.

This sequence uses TRBV5-1 and TRBJ2-5; 8 of the junction bases match TRBD2. This receptor was taken from a woman in her seventies with active or convalescent COVID-19. The sample consisted of peripheral blood. The DNA sequence is given as TGCGCCAGCAGCTTGTTTGCGGGAGGAGAGACCCAGTACTTC. Its coded protein is CASSLFAGGETQYF.